This TCR beta chain was captured by sequencing in a study of blood T cell repertoires in COVID-19. About the study: In each case, the material was cDNA or gDNA derived from T cells, B-cell-depleted T cells, or PBMCs.

V lost 6 bases and J lost 6, with 15 bases in between. Germline lookup yields CDR1 MNHEY and CDR2 SVGAGI. CDR3 length equals 13 residues. Authors' methods: From reference gene primer amplification, estimates of nucleated cell counts were derived. The assay was immunoSEQ multiplex PCR, and TCRdb's table has in-frame clones only and misses some. Clone size and the V and J calls come from that table; the DNA yielded D and trimming. The sample yields over 100,000 clones, around 84% seen once. Material for sequencing was peripheral blood. The clonotype comes from a man aged 60 to 75 with acute or convalescent COVID-19. The chain combines TRBV6-5 with TRBJ2-7; tentative D call: TRBD2 (5 bases). The DNA for the CDR3 is TGTGCCAGCAGCTCGCCGGGAACGAGCGAGCAGTACTTC. Protein: CASSSPGTSEQYF.